This T cell receptor beta chain appears in the sequencing data of a study of blood T cell repertoires in COVID-19. Overall study: Sources were T cells, B-cell-depleted T cells, or PBMCs; the material itself was cDNA or gDNA.

V lost 4 bases, J lost 0 bases, and 10 bases lay in between. This CDR3 contains 15 residues. Germline V gives CDR1 SGHKS, CDR2 YYEKEE (reference sequence). Generated by immunoSEQ multiplex PCR, the TCRdb table keeps only in-frame clones and is missing some. This sample has about 220,000 clones, with approximately 80% found just once. The receptor comes from a woman aged 55-70 years who had recovered from COVID-19. The chain carries TRBV5-5 and TRBJ1-4; D is unresolved. The specimen sequenced was PBMCs or T cells enriched from blood (not recorded which). The CDR3 bases are TGTGCCAGCAGCCGGGGATCGGCAACTAATGAAAAACTGTTTTTT. Its protein product is CASSRGSATNEKLFF.